This T cell receptor (beta chain) came from a study of shared clonotypes between healthy human individuals. About this clone: The target antigen is unknown.

A CD45RA+ naive subset and a CD45RA-negative memory subset were split from CD4+ cells. Study findings and constraints: Generation probability values for non-shared clonotypes were lower than those for clonotypes shared by all four donors. The represented genetic and exposure-history diversity was limited by the small number of donors.

This CDR3 is built from 18 residues. V shed 4 bases, J shed 6 bases, and the junction held 17 bases outside the gene matches. Germline values: CDR1 SGHAT, CDR2 FQNNGV. Each PCR replicate from the sorted subsets contained about 200 ng DNA, which is tens of thousands of T cell genomes. Measured with immunoSEQ multiplex PCR; TCRdb has only the in-frame clones, and not every one. In the table there are some 1,400,000 clones, roughly 95% of which are singletons. This chain connects TRBV11-2 to TRBJ2-7; 11 nucleotides align to TRBD2. The sequence was collected from a man aged 25 to 45 in good health. The sample taken for sequencing was naive CD4+ T cells sorted from blood. Subset meaning: CD45RA+ positively selected. The CDR3 DNA reads as TGTGCCAGCAGCTCCAGCTCCCGACTAGCGGGAACTTTACGCGAGCAGTACTTC. Translation gives CASSSSSRLAGTLREQYF.